The 7 T cell receptor beta chains listed next were all sequenced from one sample in a study of blood T cell repertoires in COVID-19. Clones were read by immunoSEQ multiplex PCR, and TCRdb kept only the in-frame ones, dropping some. The sample holds approximately 70,000 clones, 80% to 85% seen once. The sequenced sample consisted of peripheral blood. The receptors were sampled from a woman aged 60-75 years with acute or convalescent COVID-19.

This chain joins TRBV6-5 and TRBJ2-1, with a weak D call TRBD1 (7 bases). V lost 2 bases and J 10 bases, leaving 21 bases between the germline ends. The CDR3 has 16 amino acids. Germline loops: CDR1 MNHEY, CDR2 SVGAGI. Here the CDR3 DNA reads TGTGCCAGCAGTTACCTCACATCAGGGGGGCTGTCCGAGCAGTTCTTC. It is translated as CASSYLTSGGLSEQFF.

The V gene is TRBV6-5, the J gene TRBJ1-1; 7 bases are shared with TRBD1. The junction had 6 bases not matched to a gene; V was cut back by 7 bases and J by 1 base. The length of the CDR3 is 14 residues. The germline V gene has CDR1 MNHEY and CDR2 SVGAGI. The CDR3 spells CASILGQPNTEAFF. In DNA form, the CDR3 reads TGTGCCAGCATCCTGGGACAGCCGAACACTGAAGCTTTCTTT.

The rearrangement uses TRBV3-1 (or the pseudogene TRBV3-2) and TRBJ1-1; D not resolved. Germline loops: CDR1 LGHDT, CDR2 YNNKEL (reference sequence). Trimming took 1 base from V and 4 from J, leaving 7 bases between them. The CDR3 loop spans 13 amino acids. The CDR3 here is CASSQGSGTEAFF. In nucleotides, the CDR3 is TGTGCCAGCAGCCAAGGTTCGGGCACTGAAGCTTTCTTT.

The CDR3 sequence: CASTRGRARYGYTF. The CDR3 region has the DNA TGTGCCAGCACCCGAGGGAGGGCTCGCTATGGCTACACCTTC. The chain has TRBV2 and TRBJ1-2; D is ambiguous. Trimming removed 7 bases from V and 4 bases from J, with 16 bases in between. The germline CDR1 and CDR2 sequences are SNHLY and FYNNEI. The CDR3 length is 14 residues.

The rearrangement links TRBV29-1 to TRBJ2-2; the match to TRBD1 covers 9 bases. With 3 bases clipped from V and 4 bases from J, the junction kept 6 bases outside the gene matches. CDR1 SQVTM and CDR2 ANQGSEA come from the germline V gene. The CDR3 contains 15 residues. The CDR3 nucleotides are TGCAGCGTTGATTGGGGACAGGGAAGCACCGGGGAGCTGTTTTTT. As protein: CSVDWGQGSTGELFF.

This chain links TRBV7-6 with TRBJ2-3, with TRBD2 matching 11 bases. The CDR3 consists of 20 residues. The trim removed 4 bases at V and 1 base at J, leaving 16 bases unmatched. CDR1 and CDR2 (germline): SGHVS, FNYEAQ. The CDR3: CASSSSRHSGGAVGTDTQYF. CDR3 in DNA: TGTGCCAGCAGCTCATCGAGGCATAGCGGGGGGGCCGTCGGCACAGATACGCAGTATTTT.

The rearrangement joins TRBV5-4 to TRBJ2-5; 12 nucleotides match TRBD2. This CDR3 contains 16 residues. Germline V CDR1 and CDR2: SGHNT, YYREEE (reference sequence). V lost 0 bases and J lost 5; bases outside the gene matches: 5. The CDR3 DNA follows: TGTGCCAGCAGCTTGGGACTAGCGGGGGACCGCGAGACCCAGTACTTC. Amino acid sequence: CASSLGLAGDRETQYF.